This T cell receptor beta chain was sequenced in a study of response to subunit inactivated influenza vaccine. TCRdb processed the RT-PCR reads anew with MiXCR; each CDR3 protein has one entry. The data contain 530,000 or so distinct CDR3 sequences, 12% of them singletons. With respect to this clonotype: The antigen is not known.

Study-level findings and limits: Each seasonal influenza vaccination, the authors suggested, recruits few new T cells.

The CDR3 consists of 17 residues. Trimming at V came to 3 bases and at J to 4 bases, leaving 9 bases not matched to a gene. CDR1 and CDR2 (germline): DFQATT, SNEGSKA (reference sequence). The sample here was PBMCs from blood, taken on the day of vaccination. This TCR was sampled from a man aged 50 to 59 who received an inactivated influenza vaccine. The V and J genes are TRBV20-1 and TRBJ2-1; 13 nucleotides align to TRBD2. CDR3 nucleotide sequence: TGCAGTGCTAGCGGACTAGCGGGGGAGCAAACGTACAATGAGCAGTTCTTC. Amino acid sequence: CSASGLAGEQTYNEQFF.